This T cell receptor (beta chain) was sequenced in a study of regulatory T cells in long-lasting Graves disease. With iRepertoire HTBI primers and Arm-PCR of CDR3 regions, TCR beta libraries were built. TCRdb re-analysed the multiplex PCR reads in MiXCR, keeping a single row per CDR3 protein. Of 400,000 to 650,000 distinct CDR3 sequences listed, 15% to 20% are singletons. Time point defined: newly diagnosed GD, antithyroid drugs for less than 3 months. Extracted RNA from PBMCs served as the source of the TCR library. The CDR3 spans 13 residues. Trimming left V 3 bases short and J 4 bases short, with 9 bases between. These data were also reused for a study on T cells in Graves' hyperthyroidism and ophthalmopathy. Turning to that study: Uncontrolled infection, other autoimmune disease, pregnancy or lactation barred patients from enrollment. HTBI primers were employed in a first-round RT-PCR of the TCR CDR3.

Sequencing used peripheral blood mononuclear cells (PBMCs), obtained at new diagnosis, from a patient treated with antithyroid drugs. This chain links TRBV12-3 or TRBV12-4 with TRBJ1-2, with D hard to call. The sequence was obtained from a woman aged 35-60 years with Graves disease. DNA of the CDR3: TGTGCCAGCAGTTTTGACACTCGCTATGGCTACACCTTC. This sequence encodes CASSFDTRYGYTF.